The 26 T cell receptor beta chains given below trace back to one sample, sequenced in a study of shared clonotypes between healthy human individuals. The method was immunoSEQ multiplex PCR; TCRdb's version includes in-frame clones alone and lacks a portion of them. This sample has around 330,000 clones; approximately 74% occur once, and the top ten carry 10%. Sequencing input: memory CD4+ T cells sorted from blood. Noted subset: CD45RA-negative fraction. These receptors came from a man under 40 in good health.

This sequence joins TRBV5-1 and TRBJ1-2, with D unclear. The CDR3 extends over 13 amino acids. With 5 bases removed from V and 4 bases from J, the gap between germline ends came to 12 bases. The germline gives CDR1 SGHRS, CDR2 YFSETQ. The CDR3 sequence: CASRESEIYGYTF. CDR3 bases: TGCGCCAGCAGAGAGTCAGAGATCTATGGCTACACCTTC. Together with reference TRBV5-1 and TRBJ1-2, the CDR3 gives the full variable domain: KAGVTQTPRYLIKTRGQQVTLSCSPISGHRSVSWYQQTPGQGLQFLFEYFSETQRNKGNFPGRFSGRQFSNSRSEMNVSTLELGDSALYLCASRESEIYGYTFGSGTRLTVV.

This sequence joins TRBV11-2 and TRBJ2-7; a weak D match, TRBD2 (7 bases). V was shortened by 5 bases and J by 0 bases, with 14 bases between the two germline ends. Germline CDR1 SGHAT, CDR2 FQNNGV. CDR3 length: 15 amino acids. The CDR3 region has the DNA TGTGCCAGCAGCAGGGAGGGGGGGAGCTCCTACGAGCAGTACTTC. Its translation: CASSREGGSSYEQYF.

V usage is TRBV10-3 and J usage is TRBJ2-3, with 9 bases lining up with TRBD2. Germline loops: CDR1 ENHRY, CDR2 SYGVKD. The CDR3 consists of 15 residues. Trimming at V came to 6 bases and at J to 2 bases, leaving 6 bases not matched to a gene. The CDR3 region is CAISDSGSPTDTQYF. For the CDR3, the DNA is TGTGCCATCAGCGATAGCGGGAGCCCCACAGATACGCAGTATTTT.

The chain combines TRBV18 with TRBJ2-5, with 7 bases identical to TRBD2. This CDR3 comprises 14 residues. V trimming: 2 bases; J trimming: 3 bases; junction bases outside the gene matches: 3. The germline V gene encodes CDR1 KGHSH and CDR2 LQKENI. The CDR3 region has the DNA TGTGCCAGCTCACCAACTAGCGCCGAAGAGACCCAGTACTTC. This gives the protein CASSPTSAEETQYF. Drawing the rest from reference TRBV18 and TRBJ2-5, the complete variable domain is NAGVMQNPRHLVRRRGQEARLRCSPMKGHSHVYWYRQLPEEGLKFMVYLQKENIIDESGMPKERFSAEFPKEGPSILRIQQVVRGDSAAYFCASSPTSAEETQYFGPGTRLLVL.

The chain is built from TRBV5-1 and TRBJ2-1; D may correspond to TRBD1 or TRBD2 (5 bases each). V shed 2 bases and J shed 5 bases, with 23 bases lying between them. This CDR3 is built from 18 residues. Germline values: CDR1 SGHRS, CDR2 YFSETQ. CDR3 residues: CASSLDWGARADNNEQFF. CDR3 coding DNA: TGCGCCAGCAGCTTAGACTGGGGCGCGCGGGCGGATAACAATGAGCAGTTCTTC.

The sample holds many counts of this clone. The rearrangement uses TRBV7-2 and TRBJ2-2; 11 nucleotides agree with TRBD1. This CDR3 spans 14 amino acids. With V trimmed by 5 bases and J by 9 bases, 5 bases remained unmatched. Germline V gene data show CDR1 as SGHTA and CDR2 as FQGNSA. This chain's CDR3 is CASSLGTGGRELFF. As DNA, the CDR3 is TGTGCCAGCAGCCTAGGGACAGGGGGAAGGGAGCTGTTTTTT.

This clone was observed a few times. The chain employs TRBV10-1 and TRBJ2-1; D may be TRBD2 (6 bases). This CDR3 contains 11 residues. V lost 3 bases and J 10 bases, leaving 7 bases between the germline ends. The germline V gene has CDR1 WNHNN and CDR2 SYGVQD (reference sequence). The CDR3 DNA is TGCGCCAGCAGTGATCGGGAGGAGCAGTTCTTC. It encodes CASSDREEQFF.

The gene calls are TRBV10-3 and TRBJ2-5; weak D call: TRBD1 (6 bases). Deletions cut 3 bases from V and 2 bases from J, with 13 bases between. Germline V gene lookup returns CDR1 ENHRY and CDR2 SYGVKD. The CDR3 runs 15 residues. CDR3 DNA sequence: TGTGCCATCAGTGATTCTGAGAGGGGGCAAGAGACCCAGTACTTC. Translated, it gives CAISDSERGQETQYF.

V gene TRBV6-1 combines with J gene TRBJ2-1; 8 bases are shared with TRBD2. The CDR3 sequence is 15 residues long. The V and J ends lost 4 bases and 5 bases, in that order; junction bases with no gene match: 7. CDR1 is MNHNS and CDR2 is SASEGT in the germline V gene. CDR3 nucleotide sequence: TGTGCCAGCAGTGCCAATCTAGCGGGCCACAATGAGCAGTTCTTC. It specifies CASSANLAGHNEQFF.

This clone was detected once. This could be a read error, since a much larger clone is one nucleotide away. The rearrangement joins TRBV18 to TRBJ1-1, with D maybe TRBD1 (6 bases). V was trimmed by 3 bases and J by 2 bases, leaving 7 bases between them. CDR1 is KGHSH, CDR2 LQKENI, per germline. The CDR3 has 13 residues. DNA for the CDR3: TGTGCCAGCTCACCGGGACACAACACTGAAGCTTTCTTT. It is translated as CASSPGHNTEAFF. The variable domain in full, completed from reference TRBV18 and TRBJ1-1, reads NAGVMQNPRHLVRRRGQEARLRCSPMKGHSHVYWYRQLPEEGLKFMVYLQKENIIDESGMPKERFSAEFPKEGPSILRIQQVVRGDSAAYFCASSPGHNTEAFFGQGTRLTVV.

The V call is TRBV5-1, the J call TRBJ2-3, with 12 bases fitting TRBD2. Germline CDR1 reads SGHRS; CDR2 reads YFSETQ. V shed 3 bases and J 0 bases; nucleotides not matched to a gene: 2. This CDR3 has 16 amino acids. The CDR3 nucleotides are TGCGCCAGCAGCTGGGGGACTAGCGGGAGCACAGATACGCAGTATTTT. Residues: CASSWGTSGSTDTQYF.

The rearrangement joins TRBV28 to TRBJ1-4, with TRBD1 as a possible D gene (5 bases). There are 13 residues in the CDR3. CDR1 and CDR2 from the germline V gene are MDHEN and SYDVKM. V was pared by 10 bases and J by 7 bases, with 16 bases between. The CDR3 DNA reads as TGTGCCACCCGGGTGTCAGGGCGTGAAAAACTGTTTTTT. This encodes CATRVSGREKLFF.

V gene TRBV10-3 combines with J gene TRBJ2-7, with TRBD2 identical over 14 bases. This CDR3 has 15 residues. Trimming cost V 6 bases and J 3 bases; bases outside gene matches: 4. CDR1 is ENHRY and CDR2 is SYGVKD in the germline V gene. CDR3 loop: CAISKGLAGGYEQYF. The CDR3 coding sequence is TGTGCCATCAGCAAAGGACTAGCGGGAGGCTACGAGCAGTACTTC.

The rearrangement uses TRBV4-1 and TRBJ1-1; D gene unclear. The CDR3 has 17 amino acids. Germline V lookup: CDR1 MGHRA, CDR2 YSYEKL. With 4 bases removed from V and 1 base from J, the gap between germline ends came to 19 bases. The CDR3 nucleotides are TGCGCCAGCAGCCGAGAAGGGAAAACACTTCCGAACACTGAAGCTTTCTTT. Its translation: CASSREGKTLPNTEAFF.

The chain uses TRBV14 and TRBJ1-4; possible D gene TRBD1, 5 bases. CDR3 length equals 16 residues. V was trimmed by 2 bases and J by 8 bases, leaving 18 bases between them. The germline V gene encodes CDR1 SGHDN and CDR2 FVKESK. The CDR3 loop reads CASSQKGGTVGEKLFF. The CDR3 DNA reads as TGTGCCAGCAGCCAAAAGGGAGGGACCGTAGGGGAAAAACTGTTTTTT.

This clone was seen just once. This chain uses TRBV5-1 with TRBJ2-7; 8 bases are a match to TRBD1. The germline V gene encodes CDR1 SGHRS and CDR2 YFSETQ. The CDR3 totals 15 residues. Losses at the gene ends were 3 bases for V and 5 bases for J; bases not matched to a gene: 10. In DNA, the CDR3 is TGCGCCAGCAGCTCGCAGGGGGCCAACGGAGACGAGCAGTACTTC. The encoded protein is CASSSQGANGDEQYF.

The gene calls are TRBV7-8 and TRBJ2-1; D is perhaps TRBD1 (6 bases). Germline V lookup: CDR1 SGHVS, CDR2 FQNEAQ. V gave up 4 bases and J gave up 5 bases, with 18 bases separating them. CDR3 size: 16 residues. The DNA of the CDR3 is TGTGCCAGCAGCTCATTTGGGGGCCTCAAACACAATGAGCAGTTCTTC. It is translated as CASSSFGGLKHNEQFF.

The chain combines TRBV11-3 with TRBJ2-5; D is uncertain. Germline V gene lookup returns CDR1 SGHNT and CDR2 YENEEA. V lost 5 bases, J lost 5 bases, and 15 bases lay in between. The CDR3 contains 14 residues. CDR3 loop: CASSPDGSVETQYF. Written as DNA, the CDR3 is TGTGCCAGCAGCCCAGACGGATCCGTGGAGACCCAGTACTTC.

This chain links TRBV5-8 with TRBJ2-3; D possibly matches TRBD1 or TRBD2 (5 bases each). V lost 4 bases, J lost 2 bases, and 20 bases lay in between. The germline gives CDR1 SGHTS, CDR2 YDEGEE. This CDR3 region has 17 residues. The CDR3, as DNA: TGTGCCAGCAGCATTCGGGACCCCCGGTGGCCCACAGATACGCAGTATTTT. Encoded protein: CASSIRDPRWPTDTQYF.

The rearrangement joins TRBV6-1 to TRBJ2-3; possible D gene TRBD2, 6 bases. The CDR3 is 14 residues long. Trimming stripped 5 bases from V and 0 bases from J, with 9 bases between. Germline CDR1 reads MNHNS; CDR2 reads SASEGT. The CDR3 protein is CASSPGVSTDTQYF. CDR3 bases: TGTGCCAGCAGTCCGGGGGTTAGCACAGATACGCAGTATTTT.

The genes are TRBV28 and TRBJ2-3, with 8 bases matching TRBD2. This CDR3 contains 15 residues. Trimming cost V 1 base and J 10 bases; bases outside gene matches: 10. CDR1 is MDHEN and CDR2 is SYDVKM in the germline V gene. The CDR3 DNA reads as TGTGCCAGCAGTTTATACCCCCCGGGGGGGAGGGCGCAGTATTTT. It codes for CASSLYPPGGRAQYF.

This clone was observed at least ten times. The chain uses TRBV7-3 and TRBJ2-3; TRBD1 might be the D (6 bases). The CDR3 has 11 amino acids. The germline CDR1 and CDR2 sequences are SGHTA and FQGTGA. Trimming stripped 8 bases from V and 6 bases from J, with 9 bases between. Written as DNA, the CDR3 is TGTGCCAGCGGCCAGGGGGATACGCAGTATTTT. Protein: CASGQGDTQYF.

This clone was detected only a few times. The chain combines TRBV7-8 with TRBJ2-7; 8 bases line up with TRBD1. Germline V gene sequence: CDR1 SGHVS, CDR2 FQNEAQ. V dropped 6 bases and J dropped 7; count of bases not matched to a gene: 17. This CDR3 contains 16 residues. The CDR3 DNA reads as TGTGCCAGCAGTTTTGGACAGGGCAAACTAGTCGGTGAGCAGTACTTC. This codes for CASSFGQGKLVGEQYF. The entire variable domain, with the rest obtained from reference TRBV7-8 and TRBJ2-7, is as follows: GAGVSQSPRYKVAKRGQDVALRCDPISGHVSLFWYQQALGQGPEFLTYFQNEAQLDKSGLPSDRFFAERPEGSVSTLKIQRTQQEDSAVYLCASSFGQGKLVGEQYFGPGTRLTVT.

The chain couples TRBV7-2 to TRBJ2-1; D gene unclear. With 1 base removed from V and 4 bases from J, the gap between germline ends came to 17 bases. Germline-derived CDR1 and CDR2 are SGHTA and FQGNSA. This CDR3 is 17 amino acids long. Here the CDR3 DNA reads TGTGCCAGCAGCTTAGGTGGGTCCCGGTTCATATACAATGAGCAGTTCTTC. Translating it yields CASSLGGSRFIYNEQFF.

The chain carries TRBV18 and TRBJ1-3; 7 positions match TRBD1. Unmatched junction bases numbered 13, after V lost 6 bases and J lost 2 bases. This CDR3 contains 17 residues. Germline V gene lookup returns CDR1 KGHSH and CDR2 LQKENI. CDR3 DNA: TGTGCCAGCTCCCCCGGATCCGGGACAGCCCCTGGAAACACCATATATTTT. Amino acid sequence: CASSPGSGTAPGNTIYF.

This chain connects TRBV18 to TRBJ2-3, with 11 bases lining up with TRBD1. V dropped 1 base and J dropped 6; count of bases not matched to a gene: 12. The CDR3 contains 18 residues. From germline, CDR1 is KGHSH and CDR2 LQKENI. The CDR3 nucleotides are TGTGCCAGCTCACCACTCCTAGGCCGGGACAGGGGGATGGATACGCAGTATTTT. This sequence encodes CASSPLLGRDRGMDTQYF.